This T cell receptor beta chain was identified in a study of post-analysis software for immune sequencing data. Looking at the study overall: Clinical courses comprised relapsing-remitting, secondary progressive and progressive-relapsing multiple sclerosis.

Per the germline V gene, CDR1 is SEHNR and CDR2 is FQNEAQ (reference sequence). This CDR3 spans 14 amino acids. Overall study results and limits: Compared with controls, patients had more of about 5 TRBV segments, including TRBV5-6, TRBV5-1 and TRBV20-1.

Turning to this clonotype: What it binds is not known.

Unique molecular identifiers tagged the TCR beta cDNA libraries. TCRdb ran MiXCR on the PCR reads and lists one entry per CDR3 protein. The sample includes approximately 630,000 distinct CDR3 sequences, around 64% of them seen just once. This chain links TRBV7-9 with TRBJ2-4; D is unclear. The end of the DNA fits TRBJ2-7 better, so the J call may be wrong. Specimen: blood. The receptor comes from a girl aged 2-15 years with multiple sclerosis. DNA for the CDR3: TGTGCCAGCACCCTACACGGAGTGGGCGGCGAGCAGTACTTC. This codes for CASTLHGVGGEQYF.